The 24 T cell receptor beta chains reported below all come from one sample, sequenced in a study of blood T cell repertoires in COVID-19. Generated by immunoSEQ multiplex PCR, the TCRdb table keeps only in-frame clones and is missing some. The sample lists 80,000 to 130,000 clones; roughly 92% were seen once. Sequenced input: peripheral blood. Receptors originate from a man aged 65-85 years with acute or convalescent COVID-19.

This clone came up once. This rearrangement joins TRBV15 to TRBJ2-7; 7 positions agree with TRBD1. Germline V CDR1 and CDR2: LNHNV, YYDKDF (reference sequence). Germline trimming cut 1 base from V and 7 bases from J; bases unmatched to any gene: 10. The CDR3 consists of 15 residues. CDR3 bases: TGTGCCACCAGCAGAGTAGGCAGGGGGATAGTTGAGCAGTACTTC. It is translated as CATSRVGRGIVEQYF.

This clone is a singleton in its sample. The rearrangement links TRBV28 to TRBJ1-6; TRBD1 matches 11 bases. This CDR3 comprises 14 residues. The V segment lost 7 bases and the J segment 9 bases; nucleotides outside the gene matches: 5. Germline CDR1 reads MDHEN; CDR2 reads SYDVKM. In DNA form, the CDR3 reads TGTGCCAGCACAGGACAGGGGGCGCGTTCACCCCTCCACTTT. This codes for CASTGQGARSPLHF.

The chain is built from TRBV24-1 and TRBJ1-5; 7 positions match TRBD1. Looked up from germline, CDR1 is KGHDR and CDR2 is SFDVKD. J was trimmed by 4 bases and V by 7 bases; bases with no gene match: 3. CDR3 length equals 13 residues. CDR3 in amino acids: CATREGANQPQHF. In nucleotides, the CDR3 is TGTGCCACCAGGGAGGGGGCGAATCAGCCCCAGCATTTT.

This sequence joins TRBV7-9 and TRBJ1-4; D ambiguous. The V gene lost 1 base and the J gene lost 5 bases, with 8 bases spanning the gap. CDR3 size: 14 residues. CDR1 is SEHNR and CDR2 is FQNEAQ in the germline V gene (reference sequence). The CDR3 sequence is CASSLGPENEKLFF. The CDR3 DNA follows: TGTGCCAGCAGCTTAGGCCCAGAAAATGAAAAACTGTTTTTT. Supplemented by reference TRBV7-9 and TRBJ1-4, the full variable domain reads DTGVSQNPRHKITKRGQNVTFRCDPISEHNRLYWYRQTLGQGPEFLTYFQNEAQLEKSRLLSDRFSAERPKGSFSTLEIQRTEQGDSAMYLCASSLGPENEKLFFGSGTQLSVL.

The chain links TRBV9 to TRBJ2-1; 9 bases are shared with TRBD2. The J segment lost 7 bases and the V segment lost 0 bases, leaving 2 bases of the junction unmatched. CDR1 SGDLS and CDR2 YYNGEE come from the germline V gene. This CDR3 comprises 14 residues. The CDR3 DNA reads TGTGCCAGCAGCGTAGGGACTAGCGAAAATGAGCAGTTCTTC. It translates to CASSVGTSENEQFF.

In regard to this clone: This sample includes further DNA sequences coding for the same CDR3. The chain couples TRBV27 to TRBJ1-5; a possible D gene is TRBD1 (6 bases). This CDR3 spans 13 amino acids. The germline V gene encodes CDR1 MNHEY and CDR2 SMNVEV (reference sequence). Trimming cost V 2 bases and J 7 bases, with 9 bases left between them. The CDR3 protein is CASSLGRGQPQHF. CDR3 DNA sequence: TGTGCCAGCAGTTTAGGGAGGGGGCAGCCCCAGCATTTT.

The chain uses TRBV18 and TRBJ2-3, with TRBD2 matching 7 bases. CDR3 length equals 13 residues. Germline CDR1 is KGHSH and CDR2 is LQKENI. V lost 3 bases and J lost 6; bases outside the gene matches: 3. CDR3 sequence (DNA): TGTGCCAGCTCACCGGGGGGGTCGGATACGCAGTATTTT. Its translation is CASSPGGSDTQYF.

Concerning this clone itself: No conserved phenylalanine or tryptophan ends this CDR3, so it is likely a read error. This chain joins TRBV6-5 and TRBJ1-4, with a weak D call TRBD1 (5 bases). Per the germline V gene, CDR1 is MNHEY and CDR2 is SVGAGI. There are 14 residues in the CDR3. The V end lost 8 bases, the J end lost 5 bases, and 15 bases lay between the germline ends. This CDR3 is CASVKRGGNEKLFL. CDR3 DNA sequence: TGTGCCAGCGTAAAAAGGGGTGGCAATGAAAAACTGTTTCTT.

The chain carries TRBV4-1 and TRBJ1-1; D perhaps matches TRBD1 (6 bases). The germline gives CDR1 MGHRA, CDR2 YSYEKL. The CDR3 has 15 residues. The V end lost 1 base, the J end lost 1 base, and 10 bases lay between the germline ends. CDR3 in amino acids: CASSQVSGQNTEAFF. For the CDR3, the DNA is TGCGCCAGCAGCCAAGTATCGGGACAGAACACTGAAGCTTTCTTT.

The V and J genes are TRBV7-2 and TRBJ2-1; 10 bases agree with TRBD2. This CDR3 is 15 amino acids long. CDR1 and CDR2 from the germline V gene are SGHTA and FQGNSA. With V trimmed by 6 bases and J by 7 bases, 9 bases remained unmatched. The CDR3 DNA is TGTGCCAGCAGAAGATCAGCGGGGGGGGAAAATGAGCAGTTCTTC. Translated, it gives CASRRSAGGENEQFF.

The chain has TRBV19 and TRBJ1-4; possibly TRBD1 for D (6 bases). The V end lost 4 bases, the J end lost 3 bases, and 18 bases lay between the germline ends. Germline CDR1 is LNHDA and CDR2 is SQIVND (reference sequence). The CDR3 has 17 residues. Here the CDR3 reads CASSTYPNRAPNEKLFF. The CDR3 DNA reads TGTGCCAGTAGTACCTATCCCAACAGGGCCCCTAATGAAAAACTGTTTTTT.

This chain uses TRBV11-3 with TRBJ1-2; D remains ambiguous. The length of the CDR3 is 13 residues. The V gene lost 7 bases and the J gene lost 4 bases, with 13 bases spanning the gap. Germline lookup yields CDR1 SGHNT and CDR2 YENEEA. In DNA form, the CDR3 reads TGTGCCAGCACCCCCGGAGGAACCTATGGCTACACCTTC. Amino acid sequence: CASTPGGTYGYTF.

The rearrangement uses TRBV6-1 and TRBJ1-1; D unresolved. CDR1 and CDR2 (germline): MNHNS, SASEGT. The germline V and J ends were trimmed by 0 bases and 6 bases, with 8 bases remaining between them. The CDR3 has 13 residues. The CDR3 DNA reads TGTGCCAGCAGTGAAGCGAACCGGGCTGAAGCTTTCTTT. This encodes CASSEANRAEAFF.

This clone is a singleton in its sample. This chain uses TRBV11-3 with TRBJ2-1, with D perhaps TRBD2 (6 bases). The V end lost 3 bases, the J end lost 4 bases, and 16 bases lay between the germline ends. This CDR3 has 16 amino acids. CDR1 SGHNT and CDR2 YENEEA come from the germline V gene. CDR3 region: CASSLGDGRGYNEQFF. The CDR3 DNA sequence: TGTGCCAGCAGCTTGGGGGATGGTCGGGGGTACAATGAGCAGTTCTTC.

The chain is built from TRBV5-6 and TRBJ1-5; D not certain. CDR1 is SGHDT, CDR2 YYEEEE, per germline. The CDR3 totals 13 residues. V lost 3 bases and J lost 3, with 7 bases in between. CDR3 coding DNA: TGTGCCAGCAGCTCCGGTAACAATCAGCCCCAGCATTTT. This sequence encodes CASSSGNNQPQHF.

V is TRBV6-4 and J is TRBJ2-1, with 9 bases matching TRBD2. V shed 0 bases and J 8 bases; nucleotides not matched to a gene: 8. Germline CDR1 reads MRHNA; CDR2 reads SNTAGT. The CDR3 totals 16 residues. The CDR3 here is CASSDSFSGRLDEQFF. CDR3 coding DNA: TGTGCCAGCAGTGACTCATTCAGCGGGAGGTTAGATGAGCAGTTCTTC.

This chain joins TRBV10-3 and TRBJ1-2; D not certain. Per the germline V gene, CDR1 is ENHRY and CDR2 is SYGVKD. V gave up 0 bases and J gave up 0 bases, with 11 bases separating them. The CDR3 runs to 16 residues. The CDR3 reads CAISESRLAPNYGYTF. CDR3 nucleotide sequence: TGTGCCATCAGTGAGTCTCGGTTAGCACCTAACTATGGCTACACCTTC.

The rearrangement links TRBV11-3 to TRBJ1-1; 9 positions agree with TRBD1. V lost 5 bases, J lost 1 base, and 8 bases stayed unmatched. Germline V gene sequence: CDR1 SGHNT, CDR2 YENEEA. This CDR3 has 16 amino acids. CDR3: CASSPNRGRENTEAFF. CDR3 nucleotides: TGTGCCAGCAGCCCAAACAGGGGGCGGGAGAACACTGAAGCTTTCTTT.

This chain links TRBV28 with TRBJ1-2; tentatively, D is TRBD1 (5 bases). The CDR3 loop spans 14 amino acids. V lost 4 bases and J 0 bases, leaving 9 bases between the germline ends. CDR1 is MDHEN, CDR2 SYDVKM, per germline. CDR3 coding DNA: TGTGCCAGCAGTTCGGGGGTAGCTAACTATGGCTACACCTTC. Translation gives CASSSGVANYGYTF.

The chain carries TRBV18 and TRBJ2-7, with a weak D call TRBD1 (6 bases). The CDR3 length is 12 residues. Looked up from germline, CDR1 is KGHSH and CDR2 is LQKENI. V lost 0 bases, J lost 7 bases, and 7 bases lay in between. The CDR3 coding sequence is TGTGCCAGCTCACCACCGCAGGGGGAGCAGTACTTC. Translation: CASSPPQGEQYF.

This clone was counted once. Here the CDR3 DNA reads TGTGCCATCAGTGCCTCCGTCGGGACACCCAATGCCTCTGGAAACACCATATATTTT. This translates into CAISASVGTPNASGNTIYF. The chain links TRBV10-3 to TRBJ1-3; D is possibly TRBD1 (6 bases). The CDR3 contains 19 residues. The germline gives CDR1 ENHRY, CDR2 SYGVKD. V lost 4 bases, J lost 0 bases, and 22 bases lay in between.

The chain links TRBV10-3 to TRBJ2-7, with TRBD1 matching 7 bases. Germline V gene data show CDR1 as ENHRY and CDR2 as SYGVKD. The junction had 6 bases not matched to a gene; V was cut back by 7 bases and J by 3 bases. This CDR3 contains 13 residues. CDR3 nucleotides: TGTGCCATCACCCGGGACAGAAACTACGAGCAGTACTTC. It codes for CAITRDRNYEQYF.

V and J are TRBV7-9 and TRBJ2-1; D is perhaps TRBD1 (5 bases). The germline V gene encodes CDR1 SEHNR and CDR2 FQNEAQ (reference sequence). V shed 2 bases and J shed 0 bases, with 11 bases lying between them. The CDR3 has 16 amino acids. The CDR3 spells CASSLFQGLSYNEQFF. CDR3 nucleotides: TGTGCCAGCAGCTTATTCCAGGGCCTCTCCTACAATGAGCAGTTCTTC.

The chain is built from TRBV5-1 and TRBJ2-7; 9 bases match TRBD1. The V segment lost 5 bases and the J segment 4 bases; nucleotides outside the gene matches: 7. Germline CDR1 SGHRS, CDR2 YFSETQ. The CDR3 covers 14 residues. The CDR3 loop reads CASSSLDRGYEQYF. The CDR3 bases are TGCGCCAGCAGTTCATTGGACAGGGGTTACGAGCAGTACTTC.